The rows below give T cell receptor beta chains drawn from one sample of a study of CD8 T cells in Susac syndrome. MiXCR was run by TCRdb on the immunoSEQ multiplex PCR reads, yielding one entry per CDR3 protein. This table holds hundreds of thousands of distinct CDR3 sequences, about 94% found once. What was sequenced was CD4+ T cells from PBMCs. The receptor set was obtained from a human donor with multiple sclerosis. CDR3s include the opening cysteine and the closing phenylalanine or tryptophan. D genes are given only for firm matches. Clone size is given for some rows only: seen once, a few or many times, or a class if the clone is expanded.

14	NA	NA	TRBV7-2	TRBJ2-1	CASFRPSASNEQFF	TGTGCCAGCTTCCGCCCCAGCGCCAGCAATGAGCAGTTCTTC
15	NA	NA	TRBV25-1	TRBJ2-3	CASSEPRDSGDTQYF	TGTGCCAGCAGTGAACCCAGGGATAGCGGAGATACGCAGTATTTT
17	TRBD2	NA	TRBV9	TRBJ2-2	CASSARRGGENTGELFF	TGTGCCAGCAGCGCACGTCGCGGGGGGGAGAACACCGGGGAGCTGTTTTTT
14	NA	NA	TRBV28	TRBJ1-2	CASTTQGPSGGYTF	TGTGCCAGCACTACACAGGGTCCTTCGGGTGGCTACACCTTC
15	NA	NA	TRBV5-1	TRBJ2-5	CASSLRRGRGETQYF	TGCGCCAGCAGCTTGCGGAGGGGGCGTGGAGAGACCCAGTACTTC
13	NA	NA	TRBV9	TRBJ2-1	CASSVSGRDEQFF	TGTGCCAGCAGCGTCTCTGGGCGCGATGAGCAGTTCTTC
13	NA	NA	TRBV30	TRBJ2-1	CAWSVFTGLQQFF	TGTGCCTGGAGTGTATTCACAGGCCTTCAGCAGTTCTTC
17	TRBD2	once	TRBV3-1	TRBJ2-1	CASSQDHGGRAYNEQFF	TGTGCCAGCAGCCAAGACCACGGCGGGAGGGCCTACAATGAGCAGTTCTTC
16	TRBD2	NA	TRBV29-1	TRBJ2-1	CSVRRELAGTRNEQFF	TGCAGCGTCAGGAGGGAGCTAGCGGGAACCAGAAATGAGCAGTTCTTC
14	NA	NA	TRBV3-1	TRBJ1-1	CASSQGDWNTEAFF	TGTGCCAGCAGCCAAGGAGATTGGAACACTGAAGCTTTCTTT
12	NA	NA	TRBV10-3	TRBJ2-7	CAISPETYEQYF	TGTGCCATCAGCCCAGAGACCTACGAGCAGTACTTC
14	NA	once	TRBV6-6	TRBJ1-6	CASSPGPAGSPLHF	TGTGCCAGCAGCCCGGGGCCCGCGGGTTCACCCCTCCACTTT
16	NA	NA	TRBV30	TRBJ2-1	CAWSGGRVTPYNEQFF	TGTGCCTGGAGTGGCGGACGGGTCACTCCTTACAATGAGCAGTTCTTC
18	NA	once	TRBV5-4	TRBJ2-5	CASSLGGAGKLPRETQYF	TGTGCCAGCAGCTTGGGGGGGGCGGGGAAATTACCACGGGAGACCCAGTACTTC
14	NA	NA	TRBV7-2	TRBJ2-1	CASTLTVSVNEQFF	TGTGCCAGCACCCTAACGGTTAGCGTCAATGAGCAGTTCTTC
16	NA	NA	TRBV6-5	TRBJ2-2	CASSYHDRPITGELFF	TGTGCCAGCAGTTATCACGACAGGCCGATCACCGGGGAGCTGTTTTTT
12	NA	NA	TRBV29-1	TRBJ2-1	CSVRTGPYEQFF	TGCAGCGTCAGGACCGGGCCTTATGAGCAGTTCTTC
16	TRBD1	NA	TRBV5-6	TRBJ1-1	CASSRGTGRMNTEAFF	TGTGCCAGCAGCCGCGGGACAGGGAGAATGAACACTGAAGCTTTCTTT
12	NA	NA	TRBV2	TRBJ1-2	CASSLRDNWYTF	TGTGCCAGCAGTCTCCGGGACAACTGGTACACCTTC
15	NA	few	TRBV3-1	TRBJ1-1	CASSQEAGISTEAFF	TGTGCCAGCAGCCAAGAGGCGGGGATAAGCACTGAAGCTTTCTTT
13	NA	NA	TRBV5-1	TRBJ2-5	CASSLPQQETQYF	TGCGCCAGCAGCTTGCCCCAGCAAGAGACCCAGTACTTC
17	TRBD1	once	TRBV24-1	TRBJ2-5	CATSGDRDRGPQETQYF	TGTGCCACCAGTGGGGACCGGGACAGGGGACCACAAGAGACCCAGTACTTC
14	TRBD1	NA	TRBV29-1	TRBJ2-3	CSVTGGMGTDTQYF	TGCAGCGTCACAGGGGGCATGGGCACAGATACGCAGTATTTT
15	NA	NA	TRBV5-1	TRBJ1-1	CASSPPTEFNTEAFF	TGCGCCAGCAGCCCACCGACTGAGTTTAACACTGAAGCTTTCTTT
15	TRBD2	NA	TRBV5-1	TRBJ2-5	CASSLGAGGHETQYF	TGCGCCAGCAGCTTAGGAGCGGGGGGGCACGAGACCCAGTACTTC
16	NA	NA	TRBV5-1	TRBJ2-3	CASSPDGAASTDTQYF	TGCGCCAGCAGCCCGGACGGGGCGGCTAGCACAGATACGCAGTATTTT
17	NA	NA	TRBV6-5	TRBJ1-4	CASSWARGFATNEKLFF	TGTGCCAGCAGTTGGGCGAGAGGGTTTGCAACTAATGAAAAACTGTTTTTT
15	NA	once	TRBV3-1	TRBJ1-2	CASSQDSRVIYGYTF	TGTGCCAGCAGCCAAGATTCTCGGGTCATCTATGGCTACACCTTC
13	TRBD1	NA	TRBV25-1	TRBJ2-7	CASRGQGPGEQYF	TGTGCCAGCCGTGGACAGGGCCCCGGGGAGCAGTACTTC
14	NA	NA	TRBV10-2	TRBJ2-7	CASRDGRTTYEQYF	TGCGCCAGCAGAGACGGACGGACAACCTACGAGCAGTACTTC
17	TRBD1	NA	TRBV28	TRBJ2-4	CASSSHRGRSAKNIQYF	TGTGCCAGCAGTTCCCACAGGGGGAGGTCAGCCAAAAACATTCAGTACTTC
16	NA	NA	TRBV7-8	TRBJ2-4	CASSHRAAGAKNIQYF	TGTGCCAGCAGCCACAGGGCCGCGGGGGCCAAAAACATTCAGTACTTC
13	NA	NA	TRBV7-2	TRBJ2-3	CASSSHRSESQYF	TGTGCCAGCAGCTCCCACCGGAGCGAGTCGCAGTATTTT